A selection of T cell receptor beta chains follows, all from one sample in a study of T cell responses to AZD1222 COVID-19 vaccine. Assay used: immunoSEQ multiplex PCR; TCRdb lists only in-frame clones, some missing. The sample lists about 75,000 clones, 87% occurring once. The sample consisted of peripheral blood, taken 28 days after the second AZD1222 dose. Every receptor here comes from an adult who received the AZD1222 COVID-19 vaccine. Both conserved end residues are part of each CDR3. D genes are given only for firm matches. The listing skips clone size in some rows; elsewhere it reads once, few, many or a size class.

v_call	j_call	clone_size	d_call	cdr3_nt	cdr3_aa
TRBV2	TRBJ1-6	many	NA	TGTGCCAGCAGTGACTTTGACCAAGGGGTTTCACCCCTCCACTTT	CASSDFDQGVSPLHF
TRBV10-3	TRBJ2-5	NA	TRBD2	TGTGCCACCTTAGCGGGGGGTTCTGAAGAGACCCAGTACTTC	CATLAGGSEETQYF
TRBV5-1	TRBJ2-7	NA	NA	TGCGCCACCTCACCCCAACAGGATTCCTACGAGCAGTACTTC	CATSPQQDSYEQYF
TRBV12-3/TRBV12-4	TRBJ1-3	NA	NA	TGTGCCAGCAGTTTCCCCAGAAACACCATATATTTT	CASSFPRNTIYF
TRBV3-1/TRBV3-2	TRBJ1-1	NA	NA	TGTGCCAGCAGCCCTCAGTGGGGGACACTTAACACTGAAGCTTTCTTT	CASSPQWGTLNTEAFF
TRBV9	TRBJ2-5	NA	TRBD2	TGTGCCAGCAGCGTTGGGGCTAGCGGGTACCAAGAGACCCAGTACTTC	CASSVGASGYQETQYF
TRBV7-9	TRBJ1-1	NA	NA	TGTGCCAGCACCGAAAGCACGGGCCTCGGGGGGACTGAAGCTTTCTTT	CASTESTGLGGTEAFF
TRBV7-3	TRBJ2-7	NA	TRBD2	TGTGCCAGCAGCTCCTCCGGGACTAGCGGGGGGGAGCAGTACTTC	CASSSSGTSGGEQYF
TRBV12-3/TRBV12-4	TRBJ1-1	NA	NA	TGTGCCAGCAGCTTACATAAGGTCGCTGAAGCTTTCTTT	CASSLHKVAEAFF
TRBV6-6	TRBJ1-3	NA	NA	TGTGCCAGCAGCCGGAGTCGGGAAGGCAGCACCATATATTTT	CASSRSREGSTIYF
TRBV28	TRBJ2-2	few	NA	TGTGCCAGCAGTTTCCCCAGGACAGCCACCGGGGAGCTGTTTTTT	CASSFPRTATGELFF
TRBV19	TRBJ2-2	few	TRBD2	TGTGCCAGTAACTATATGTGGGACCAGCGGGGCACCGGGGAGCTGTTTTTT	CASNYMWDQRGTGELFF
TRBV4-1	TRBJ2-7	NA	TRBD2	TGCGCCAGCAGCCAAACGGTCAGCGGGGGTTACGAGCAGTACTTC	CASSQTVSGGYEQYF